Detailed here is one T cell receptor beta chain. This specimen comes from a study of blood T cell repertoires in COVID-19. On the study more broadly: Samples of COVID-19 (acute and convalescent) were obtained from the United States, Italy and Spain. In each case, the material was cDNA or gDNA derived from T cells, B-cell-depleted T cells, or PBMCs.

Researchers sorted participants into cohorts using their self-reported clinical history. V dropped 1 base and J dropped 1; count of bases not matched to a gene: 4. The germline CDR1 and CDR2 sequences are KGHSH and LQKENI. The CDR3 is 16 residues long. Clones were read by immunoSEQ multiplex PCR, and TCRdb kept only the in-frame ones, dropping some. This sample yields a few hundred thousand clones, of which 80% to 90% are seen a single time; over 2% belongs to the top ten. What was sequenced was PBMCs or T cells enriched from blood (not recorded which). The TCR was taken from a woman aged 18-30 years who had recovered from COVID-19. This chain uses TRBV18 with TRBJ1-1; 9 bases are shared with TRBD1. CDR3 nucleotide sequence: TGTGCCAGCTCACCACTTCCGGGACAGGGGAACACTGAAGCTTTCTTT. It is translated as CASSPLPGQGNTEAFF.